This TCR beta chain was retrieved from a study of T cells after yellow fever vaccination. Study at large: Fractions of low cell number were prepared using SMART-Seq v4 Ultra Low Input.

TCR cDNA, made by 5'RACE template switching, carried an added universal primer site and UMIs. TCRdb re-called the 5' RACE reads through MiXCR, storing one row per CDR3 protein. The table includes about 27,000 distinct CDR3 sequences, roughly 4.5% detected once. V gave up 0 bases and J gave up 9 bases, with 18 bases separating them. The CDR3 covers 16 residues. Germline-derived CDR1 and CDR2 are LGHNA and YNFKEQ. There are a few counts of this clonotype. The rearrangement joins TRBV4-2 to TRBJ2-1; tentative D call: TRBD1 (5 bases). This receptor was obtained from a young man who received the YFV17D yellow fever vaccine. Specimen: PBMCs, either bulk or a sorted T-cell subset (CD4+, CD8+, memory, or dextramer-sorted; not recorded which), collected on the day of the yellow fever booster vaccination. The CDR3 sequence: CASSQEVGRGSSEQFF. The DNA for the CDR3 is TGTGCCAGCAGCCAAGAAGTGGGAAGGGGATCGAGTGAGCAGTTCTTC.